This T cell receptor (beta chain) appears in the sequencing data of a study of cytomegalovirus exposure and HLA in healthy donors. Study-wide background: Counted in an early data release were 65 million to 100 million unique TCRs from HLA-typed donors. Study outcomes and limitations: The study assumed roughly uniform donor sequencing depth for presence/absence analyses. The authors excluded some V segments, including TRBV6-2 and TRBV6-3, as indistinguishable.

CDR3 length: 14 residues. V dropped 0 bases and J dropped 2 bases, with 7 bases sitting between them. The V gene's germline CDR1 is SGHAT and CDR2 FQNNGV. Each donor was nominally healthy when sampled (though unrecorded immune exposures were likely). Primers included in the PCR were 60 Vbeta and 13 Jbeta primers. Clones were read by immunoSEQ multiplex PCR, and TCRdb kept only the in-frame ones, dropping some. This sample has 40,000 to 55,000 clones; more than 60% occur once, and the top ten carry 2.5% to 3%. Worth noting for this clone: Its target is unknown.

The sequenced sample was PBMCs. The receptor was isolated from a woman in her thirties or forties in good health and CMV-seropositive. The chain is built from TRBV11-2 and TRBJ1-2; a weak D match, TRBD1 (5 bases). CDR3 DNA sequence: TGTGCCAGCAGCTTAGACAGGGCGAACTATGGCTACACCTTC. This encodes CASSLDRANYGYTF.